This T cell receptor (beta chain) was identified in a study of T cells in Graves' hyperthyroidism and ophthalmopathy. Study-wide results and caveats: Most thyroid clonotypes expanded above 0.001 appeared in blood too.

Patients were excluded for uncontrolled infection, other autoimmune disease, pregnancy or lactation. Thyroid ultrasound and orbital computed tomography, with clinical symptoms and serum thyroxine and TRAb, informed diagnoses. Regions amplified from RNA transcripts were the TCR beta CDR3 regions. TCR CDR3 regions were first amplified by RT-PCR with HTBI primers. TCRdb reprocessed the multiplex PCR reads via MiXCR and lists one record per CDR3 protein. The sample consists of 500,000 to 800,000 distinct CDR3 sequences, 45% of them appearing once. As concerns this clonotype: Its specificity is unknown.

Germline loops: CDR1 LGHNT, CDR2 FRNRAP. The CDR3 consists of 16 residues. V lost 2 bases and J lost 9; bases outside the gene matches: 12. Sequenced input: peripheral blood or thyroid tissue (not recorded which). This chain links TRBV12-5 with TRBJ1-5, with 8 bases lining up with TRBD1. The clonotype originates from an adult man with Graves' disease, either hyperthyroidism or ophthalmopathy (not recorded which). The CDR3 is CASGLPTGTGSGPQHF. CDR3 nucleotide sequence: TGTGCTAGTGGTTTGCCTACCGGGACAGGTTCGGGGCCCCAGCATTTT.